This entry concerns a single T cell receptor beta chain. The data were obtained in a study of shared T cell receptors in the human thymus. TCRdb's copy holds only in-frame clones and misses some; the assay was immunoSEQ multiplex PCR. Here the sample spans roughly 710,000 clones, roughly 88% being singletons. Germline assignment: CDR1 SQVTM and CDR2 ANQGSEA. The CDR3 sequence is 11 residues long. Trimming left V 7 bases short and J 6 bases short, with 11 bases between. These data are also associated with another study on human thymus T cells. That work contributes: Donation was from healthy Finnish infants who were having corrective surgery that addressed congenital heart defects. Surgeons resected thymus tissue during corrective heart surgery.

Specimen: thymocytes. The chain uses TRBV29-1 and TRBJ2-3; D is perhaps TRBD1 (5 bases). This clonotype originated in a girl less than two years old with a congenital heart defect. The CDR3 here is CSEIKGDTQYF. DNA for the CDR3: TGCAGCGAAATTAAGGGGGATACGCAGTATTTT.